This T cell receptor beta chain appears in the sequencing data of a study of early T cells in non-severe SARS-CoV-2 infection. Study overall: Sequencing used unsorted whole-blood bulk RNA, so chains lack pairing.

Individual cDNA molecules carried attached unique molecular identifiers. TCRdb redid the calling of the 5' RACE reads with MiXCR, one entry per CDR3 protein. The data hold roughly 100,000 distinct CDR3 sequences, with around 13% observed a single time. V was cut by 0 bases and J by 4 bases, with 16 bases left in between. The CDR3 contains 17 residues. Germline lookup yields CDR1 SGHAT and CDR2 FQNNGV. This clonotype was observed a few times. Sequencing input: whole blood. This clonotype was obtained from an adult who was a healthcare worker with PCR-confirmed SARS-CoV-2 infection or an uninfected control (not recorded which). The rearrangement joins TRBV11-2 to TRBJ1-5, with no clear D. DNA for the CDR3: TGTGCCAGCAGCTTAGACACCAACCCAAGTCCGAATCAGCCCCAGCATTTT. Translation: CASSLDTNPSPNQPQHF.